This T cell receptor beta chain was sequenced during a study of T cell responses to AZD1222 COVID-19 vaccine. This CDR3 contains 15 residues. The V gene lost 4 bases and the J gene lost 1 base, with 11 bases spanning the gap. From germline, CDR1 is SGDLS and CDR2 YYNGEE. TCRdb's copy holds only in-frame clones and misses some; the assay was immunoSEQ multiplex PCR. The repertoire holds approximately 67,000 clones, with 80% to 90% as singletons. The V call is TRBV9, the J call TRBJ2-2, with TRBD1 as a possible D gene (6 bases). The origin of this receptor is an adult who received the AZD1222 COVID-19 vaccine. Sample: peripheral blood, taken 28 days after the second AZD1222 dose. The CDR3 bases are TGTGCCAGCAGCCACAGGGACATGAACACCGGGGAGCTGTTTTTT. Protein sequence: CASSHRDMNTGELFF.